Listed below are T cell receptor beta chains from one sample, sequenced in a study of blood T cell repertoires in COVID-19. Method: immunoSEQ multiplex PCR; TCRdb's copy keeps in-frame clones and lacks some. Here the sample spans about 160,000 clones, roughly 85% being singletons. Sequencing was carried out using peripheral blood. These receptors were taken from a human donor with acute or convalescent COVID-19. The donor label of this sample is uncertain. CDR3s include the opening cysteine and the closing phenylalanine or tryptophan. A D gene is named only where the DNA matches it firmly. Clone size is given for some rows only: seen once, a few or many times, or a class if the clone is expanded.

CDR3: CASSPGTGSNQPQHF
DNA: TGTGCCAGCTCACCGGGGACAGGGAGCAATCAGCCCCAGCATTTT
V: TRBV18
size: once
D: TRBD1
J: TRBJ1-5

CDR3: CASSEKGTSGGKQETQYF
DNA: TGTGCCAGCAGTGAAAAAGGGACTAGCGGGGGAAAGCAAGAGACCCAGTACTTC
V: TRBV2
size: NA
D: TRBD2
J: TRBJ2-5

CDR3: CASKTGTGSPGELFF
DNA: TGTGCCAGCAAAACCGGGACAGGGTCCCCCGGGGAGCTGTTTTTT
V: TRBV5-4
size: NA
D: TRBD1
J: TRBJ2-2

CDR3: CASSLGHKNTEAFF
DNA: TGTGCCAGCAGCTTGGGACACAAGAACACTGAAGCTTTCTTT
V: TRBV7-2
size: NA
D: NA
J: TRBJ1-1

CDR3: CASSLGQGNYGYTF
DNA: TGTGCCAGCAGCTTAGGGCAGGGGAACTATGGCTACACCTTC
V: TRBV7-2
size: NA
D: NA
J: TRBJ1-2

CDR3: CASSPWTGGENEKLFF
DNA: TGTGCCAGCAGTCCATGGACAGGGGGGGAAAATGAAAAACTGTTTTTT
V: TRBV27
size: NA
D: TRBD1
J: TRBJ1-4

CDR3: CASSQTGQINEKLFF
DNA: TGTGCCAGCAGTCAAACGGGACAGATTAATGAAAAACTGTTTTTT
V: TRBV7-3
size: NA
D: TRBD1
J: TRBJ1-4

CDR3: CASSEGQGPLRQYF
DNA: TGCGCCAGCAGCGAGGGACAGGGTCCGCTTCGGCAGTACTTC
V: TRBV10-1
size: once
D: TRBD1
J: TRBJ2-7

CDR3: CASSGTEILAKNIQYF
DNA: TGTGCCAGCAGTGGGACAGAAATACTAGCCAAAAACATTCAGTACTTC
V: TRBV6-4
size: few
D: NA
J: TRBJ2-4

CDR3: CASSSGQLSGNTIYF
DNA: TGTGCCAGCAGTTCCGGACAGCTCTCTGGAAACACCATATATTTT
V: TRBV28
size: NA
D: NA
J: TRBJ1-3

CDR3: CASNPDRVRYGYTF
DNA: TGTGCCAGTAACCCGGACAGGGTGCGTTATGGCTACACCTTC
V: TRBV19
size: NA
D: TRBD1
J: TRBJ1-2

CDR3: CASSQGARGYTEAFF
DNA: TGTGCCAGCAGCCAAGGGGCAAGGGGATACACTGAAGCTTTCTTT
V: TRBV4-2
size: few
D: NA
J: TRBJ1-1

CDR3: CASTPEGLGYTF
DNA: TGTGCCAGCACCCCCGAGGGTCTCGGCTACACCTTC
V: TRBV6-2/TRBV6-3
size: NA
D: NA
J: TRBJ1-2

CDR3: CATSITGTSHTDTQYF
DNA: TGTGCCACCAGTATCACGGGGACTAGCCATACAGATACGCAGTATTTT
V: TRBV24-1
size: NA
D: TRBD2
J: TRBJ2-3

CDR3: CASSPWGGHQGYTF
DNA: TGTGCCAGCAGTCCCTGGGGGGGTCACCAAGGCTACACCTTC
V: TRBV27
size: NA
D: NA
J: TRBJ1-2

CDR3: CASSRSGNTIYF
DNA: TGTGCCAGCAGCCGTTCTGGAAACACCATATATTTT
V: TRBV6-5
size: NA
D: NA
J: TRBJ1-3

CDR3: CASSSSAGLYLKLFF
DNA: TGTGCCAGCAGTTCCTCGGCAGGGCTTTATTTAAAACTGTTTTTT
V: TRBV27
size: NA
D: NA
J: TRBJ1-4

CDR3: CASSPDRNYGYTF
DNA: TGTGCCAGCTCACCTGACAGAAACTATGGCTACACCTTC
V: TRBV18
size: NA
D: NA
J: TRBJ1-2

CDR3: CAWTKGQGYEQYF
DNA: TGTGCCTGGACTAAGGGACAGGGATACGAGCAGTACTTC
V: TRBV30
size: NA
D: TRBD1
J: TRBJ2-7

CDR3: CASSIRDRADYGYTF
DNA: TGTGCCAGTAGTATCCGGGACAGGGCGGACTATGGCTACACCTTC
V: TRBV19
size: NA
D: TRBD1
J: TRBJ1-2